The entry below gives a single TCR beta chain sequence along with its context. This sample is drawn from a study of blood T cell repertoires in COVID-19. In the study overall: Sample material is recorded as cDNA or gDNA derived from T cells, B-cell-depleted T cells, or PBMCs.

The assay was immunoSEQ multiplex PCR, and TCRdb's table has in-frame clones only and misses some. The sample has about 180,000 clones, approximately 83% seen once. This CDR3 is built from 14 residues. The J segment lost 2 bases and the V segment lost 6 bases, leaving 7 bases of the junction unmatched. In germline, CDR1 is MDHEN, CDR2 SYDVKM. The clonotype was recovered from a man aged 55-75 years with acute or convalescent COVID-19. The sequencing input was peripheral blood. The genes are TRBV28 and TRBJ2-7, with 7 nucleotides matching TRBD1. The CDR3, as DNA: TGTGCCAGCAGGAGGACAGGCTCAACCTACGAGCAGTACTTC. Amino acids: CASRRTGSTYEQYF. Together with reference TRBV28 and TRBJ2-7, the CDR3 gives the full variable domain: DVKVTQSSRYLVKRTGEKVFLECVQDMDHENMFWYRQDPGLGLRLIYFSYDVKMKEKGDIPEGYSVSREKKERFSLILESASTNQTSMYLCASRRTGSTYEQYFGPGTRLTVT.